This T cell receptor (beta chain) was documented in a study of beta chain features in type 1 diabetes. The study reverse transcribed the entire isolated RNA, so it sequenced expressed TCRB transcripts. The repertoire was sequenced with immunoSEQ multiplex PCR; TCRdb's copy has only in-frame clones and lacks some. The sample holds about 340,000 clones, over 7% seen once. Study findings and constraints: PCR could preferentially amplify shorter templates, alike in patients and controls. Shortening of TCRB CDR3s, moderate but significant, appeared in all four CD4+ subsets of Type 1 diabetes patients.

The V gene lost 5 bases and the J gene lost 3 bases, with 7 bases spanning the gap. CDR1 is MNHNS and CDR2 is SASEGT in the germline V gene. The CDR3 runs to 12 residues. Worth noting for this clone: What it recognizes is unknown.

CD4+ naive, central memory, regulatory and stem cell-like memory subsets were isolated by sorting on CD45RO/CCR7/CD25/CD127/CD95/CD27. This receptor was taken from a young man with type 1 diabetes. Sequencing input: central memory CD4+ T cells from blood. This chain links TRBV6-1 with TRBJ1-2, with D perhaps TRBD1 (5 bases). The CDR3 DNA follows: TGTGCCAGCAGTCCGGGGGACTATGGCTACACCTTC. Amino acid sequence: CASSPGDYGYTF.